The source of this TCR beta chain is a study of blood T cell repertoires in COVID-19. Study background: COVID-19 samples collected from the United States, Italy and Spain covered acute and convalescent phases.

The repertoire was sequenced with immunoSEQ multiplex PCR; TCRdb's copy has only in-frame clones and lacks some. The sample yields roughly 68,000 clones, approximately 85% seen once. This CDR3 is built from 13 residues. V lost 5 bases and J lost 1, with 9 bases in between. The sequence came from a human donor in a cohort sampled during active COVID-19. Sequencing input: peripheral blood. The rearrangement links TRBV5-3 to TRBJ2-5; D is ambiguous. TRBV5-3 qualifies as an ORF whose function is uncertain. Here the CDR3 DNA reads TGTGCCAGAAGTGTGAGGTGCCAAGAGACCCAGTACTTC. It encodes CARSVRCQETQYF.